This entry describes one T cell receptor (beta chain). No antigen is known for it. The data belong to a study of post-analysis software for immune sequencing data. As for the study in general: Relapsing-remitting, secondary progressive and progressive-relapsing forms made up the multiple sclerosis disease courses. Whole-study findings and limits: In patients, TRBV5-6, TRBV5-1 and TRBV20-1 belonged to five TRBV segments found more frequently than in controls. Samples sharing a preparation batch grouped tightly together when assessed by F measure. Comparison with controls showed significantly lower normalized Chao1 diversity in multiple sclerosis patients.

V gave up 7 bases and J gave up 7 bases, with 14 bases separating them. CDR3 length: 13 residues. Per the germline V gene, CDR1 is MNHNY and CDR2 is SVGAGI (reference sequence). Unique molecular identifiers tagged the TCR beta cDNA libraries. It was from approximately 0.91 to 9.4 million T cells that 500,000 or so cDNA molecules came. MiXCR, applied by TCRdb to the PCR reads, yields one record per CDR3 protein. Here the sample spans approximately 730,000 distinct CDR3 sequences, 35% to 55% being singletons. The chain is built from TRBV6-6 and TRBJ2-1; no clear D gene. The TCR comes from a girl between 10 and 17 years old with multiple sclerosis. The sequencing input was blood. In nucleotides, the CDR3 is TGTGCCAGCACGATTAGCTCGAGAAATGAGCAGTTCTTC. Translated: CASTISSRNEQFF.